Listed below are T cell receptor beta chains from one sample, sequenced in a study of vaccination and CD4 T cells after COVID-19. Their antigens are not known. From the PCR reads, TCRdb called clonotypes with MiXCR, one entry per CDR3 protein. The sample has under 3,500 distinct CDR3 sequences; approximately 80% are singletons. Sequencing was carried out using CD4+ T cells from blood, cultured in vitro. The receptors were gathered from a human donor who had recovered from COVID-19. Both conserved end residues are part of each CDR3. D genes are given only for firm matches. Clone size, where shown, is once, few, many, or a class for clones that have expanded.

cdr3_aa cdr3_nt j_call clone_size d_call v_call
CASSMPRLGGSIDQPQHF TGTGCCAGTAGTATGCCTAGGTTAGGGGGAAGTATCGATCAGCCCCAGCATTTT TRBJ1-5 . . TRBV19
CASSLGLPDGGNTIYF TGTGCCAGCAGCTTAGGTCTCCCGGACGGAGGAAACACCATATATTTT TRBJ1-3 . . TRBV7-9
CASNPGLAAQETQYF TGTGCCAGCAATCCGGGACTAGCGGCACAAGAGACCCAGTACTTC TRBJ2-5 once TRBD2 TRBV12-3/TRBV12-4
CSARGDRGNTEAFF TGCAGTGCTAGAGGGGACAGGGGGAACACTGAAGCTTTCTTT TRBJ1-1 . TRBD1 TRBV20-1
CASITGSGNTIYF TGTGCCAGCATTACGGGATCTGGAAACACCATATATTTT TRBJ1-3 . . TRBV6-1
CASTNQTSMYLCASRLSGGTEAFF . TRBJ1-1 . . TRBV21-1
CASSSQPGTEAFF TGTGCCAGCAGTTCCCAACCGGGGACTGAAGCTTTCTTT TRBJ1-1 . . TRBV6-5
CSAPRDTNTGELFF TGCAGTGCTCCCCGGGATACTAACACCGGGGAGCTGTTTTTT TRBJ2-2 . . TRBV20-1
CASSMKGQWQSPSQPQHF TGTGCCAGTAGTATGAAAGGACAATGGCAGTCCCCGAGTCAGCCCCAGCATTTT TRBJ1-5 few . TRBV19
CASSHQRAPGPQHF TGTGCCAGCAGCCATCAGAGGGCTCCAGGGCCCCAGCATTTT TRBJ1-5 . . TRBV7-9
CASSAGGPPYF TGTGCCAGCAGCGCGGGGGGCCCCCCGTATTTT TRBJ2-3 . TRBD2 TRBV6-4
CASSPTSGGGTGELFF TGTGCCAGCAGCCCCACTAGCGGGGGAGGAACCGGGGAGCTGTTTTTT TRBJ2-2 . TRBD2 TRBV4-2